A selection of T cell receptor beta chains follows, all from one sample in a study of blood T cell repertoires in COVID-19. The data were produced by immunoSEQ multiplex PCR, yet TCRdb's version contains in-frame clones alone and is incomplete. Among about 39,000 clones listed, more than 70% were seen once. Sequencing was carried out using peripheral blood. Receptor source: a human donor in a cohort sampled during active COVID-19. CDR3s include the opening cysteine and the closing phenylalanine or tryptophan. The D gene is left open where the match is weak. Rows give clone size only sometimes, using once, few, many, or a class for an expanded clone.

d_call,clone_size,j_call,v_call,cdr3_nt,cdr3_aa
TRBD1,-,TRBJ2-5,TRBV7-9,TGTGCCAGTCTCCCGCCGACAGGGTGGGATCAAGAGACCCAGTACTTC,CASLPPTGWDQETQYF
TRBD1,-,TRBJ1-2,TRBV7-8,TGTGCCAGCAGCCGAGGACAGGGCGCTAACTATGGCTACACCTTC,CASSRGQGANYGYTF
TRBD2,-,TRBJ2-5,TRBV19,TGTGCCAGTAGTAAGAACCCCGGACTAGTCCAAGAGACCCAGTACTTC,CASSKNPGLVQETQYF
-,-,TRBJ2-1,TRBV18,TGTGCCAGCTCACCTAACCAGGGGAATGAGCAGTTCTTC,CASSPNQGNEQFF
-,-,TRBJ2-1,TRBV15,TGTGCCACCAGCATGAGGTTACTGAATGAGCAGTTCTTC,CATSMRLLNEQFF
TRBD2,once,TRBJ2-1,TRBV2,TGTGCCAGCAGTGGGCCAGCGGGGGGGAACTACAATGAGCAGTTCTTC,CASSGPAGGNYNEQFF
TRBD2,-,TRBJ2-5,TRBV7-8,TGTGCCAGCAGCTCTGGACTAGCGGAGACCCAGTACTTC,CASSSGLAETQYF
-,-,TRBJ1-1,TRBV4-1,TGCGCCAGCAGCCAAGTGTCGCAGGGCCTGAACACTGAAGCTTTCTTT,CASSQVSQGLNTEAFF
-,-,TRBJ1-5,TRBV2,TGTGCCAGCAAATCCCGACCGGGAGGGGATCAGCCCCAGCATTTT,CASKSRPGGDQPQHF
-,-,TRBJ2-5,TRBV27,TGTGCCAGCAGTTTTCGTCTTCAGGGGGGGACCCAGTACTTC,CASSFRLQGGTQYF
TRBD2,-,TRBJ2-5,TRBV5-6,TGTGCCAGCAGCTTGGCTAGCGGGGGAATAGGCCAAGAGACCCAGTACTTC,CASSLASGGIGQETQYF
-,-,TRBJ1-4,TRBV4-2,TGTGCCAGCAGCCTTGAGTCCCGGAGCTCCGAAAAACTGTTTTTT,CASSLESRSSEKLFF
TRBD1,-,TRBJ2-7,TRBV6-1,TGTGCCAGCAGTGAGGGACAGGGGAGCTCCGGCTACGAGCAGTACTTC,CASSEGQGSSGYEQYF
TRBD1,once,TRBJ2-5,TRBV5-4,TGTGCCAGCAGCTCCAGGGACAGGGGGGTTGAGACCCAGTACTTC,CASSSRDRGVETQYF
TRBD1,-,TRBJ1-5,TRBV30,TGTGCCTGGAGTGTACTAGGGGGCATTCAGCCCCAGCATTTT,CAWSVLGGIQPQHF
-,-,TRBJ1-2,TRBV12-2,TGTGCAAGTCGGTGGGACAGGGGGAACTATGGCTACACCTTC,CASRWDRGNYGYTF
-,-,TRBJ2-7,TRBV20-1,TGCAGTGCTAGAAGCCGGGAGCAGTACTTC,CSARSREQYF
TRBD2,-,TRBJ2-1,TRBV4-1,TGCGCCAGCAGCCACAGCGGGGGGGCCGGGGATGAGCAGTTCTTC,CASSHSGGAGDEQFF
TRBD1,once,TRBJ1-1,TRBV4-1,TGCGCCAGCAGCCAAGCACAGGGGGACGCTGAAGCTTTCTTT,CASSQAQGDAEAFF
-,-,TRBJ2-5,TRBV19,TGTGCCAGTAGTTCCCTGGACAGACAAGAGACCCAGTACTTC,CASSSLDRQETQYF
-,-,TRBJ1-3,TRBV6-6,TGTGCCAGCAGGGAGACAGGATCTGGAAACACCATATATTTT,CASRETGSGNTIYF
TRBD2,-,TRBJ2-3,TRBV6-5,TGTGCCAGCAGTTCGGGACTAGCGGGGGGCACAGATACGCAGTATTTT,CASSSGLAGGTDTQYF
-,-,TRBJ2-7,TRBV2,TGTGCCAGCAGACCTACCGGGACAATGTCCTACGAGCAGTACTTC,CASRPTGTMSYEQYF
-,-,TRBJ1-5,TRBV28,TGTGCCAGCAGAAGCGGGATTTATCAGCCCCAGCATTTT,CASRSGIYQPQHF
-,-,TRBJ2-5,TRBV7-9,TGTGCCAGCAGCTTAGTAACGCCAGGTCCGTGGGAGACCCAGTACTTC,CASSLVTPGPWETQYF
TRBD1,-,TRBJ1-2,TRBV4-1,TGCGCCAGCAGCCAATTAGGGGGCGTCTATGGCTACACCTTC,CASSQLGGVYGYTF
TRBD1,-,TRBJ1-6,TRBV2,TGTGCCAGCAGGGTCATGGACAGGGCTACTTCACCCCTCCACTTT,CASRVMDRATSPLHF
-,-,TRBJ1-1,TRBV11-1,TGTGCCAGCAGCTCCCCCGAAGCTGGGAACACTGAAGCTTTCTTT,CASSSPEAGNTEAFF